This TCR beta chain was sequenced during a study of PD-1 blockade in classical Hodgkin lymphoma. Turning to the study itself: Patients in the cohort were put on intravenous nivolumab, 3 mg/kg every 2 weeks. Study-level results: Newly diagnosed patients and complete responders had comparable diversity at baseline. The study found that TCR diversity rose significantly by C4D1 in CD4+ but not CD8+ cells. Nothing has yet pinned down what causes the repertoire differences, possibly disease activity or prior therapy.

The sample's time point: cycle 4 day 1 (C4D1), after less than 7 weeks of nivolumab. All trial patients relapsed after autologous stem cell transplantation. Points on this clone: Antigen specificity is unknown.

Method: immunoSEQ multiplex PCR; TCRdb's copy keeps in-frame clones and lacks some. In the table there are about 44,000 clones, 55% to 80% of which are singletons. This CDR3 comprises 17 residues. This TCR derives from a human donor with classical Hodgkin lymphoma. Source: peripheral blood mononuclear cells (PBMCs), taken before the fourth cycle of nivolumab. The genes are TRBV21-1 and TRBJ1-5. TRBV21-1 is designated a pseudogene. The CDR3 region is CASSKAGPARGNQPQHF. As DNA, the CDR3 is TGTGCCAGCAGCAAAGCGGGGCCAGCCCGGGGAAATCAGCCCCAGCATTTT.